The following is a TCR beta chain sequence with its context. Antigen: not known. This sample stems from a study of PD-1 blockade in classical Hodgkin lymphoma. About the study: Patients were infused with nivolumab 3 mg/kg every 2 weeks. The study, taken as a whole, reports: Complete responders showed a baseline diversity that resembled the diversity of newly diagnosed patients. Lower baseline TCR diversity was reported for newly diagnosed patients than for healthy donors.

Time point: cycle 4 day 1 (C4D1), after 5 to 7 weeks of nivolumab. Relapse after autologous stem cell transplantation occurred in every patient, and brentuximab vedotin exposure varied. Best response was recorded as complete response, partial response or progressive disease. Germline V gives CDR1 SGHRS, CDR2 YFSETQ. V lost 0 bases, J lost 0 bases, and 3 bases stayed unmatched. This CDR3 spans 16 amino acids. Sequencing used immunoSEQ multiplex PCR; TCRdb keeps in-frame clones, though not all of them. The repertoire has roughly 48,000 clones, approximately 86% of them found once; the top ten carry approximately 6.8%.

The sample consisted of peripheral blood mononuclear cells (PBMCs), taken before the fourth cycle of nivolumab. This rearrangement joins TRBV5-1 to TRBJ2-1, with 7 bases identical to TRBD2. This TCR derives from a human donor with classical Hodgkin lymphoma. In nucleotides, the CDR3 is TGCGCCAGCAGCTTGGCCGGACTAGGCTCCTACAATGAGCAGTTCTTC. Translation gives CASSLAGLGSYNEQFF. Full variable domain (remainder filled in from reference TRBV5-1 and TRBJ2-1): KAGVTQTPRYLIKTRGQQVTLSCSPISGHRSVSWYQQTPGQGLQFLFEYFSETQRNKGNFPGRFSGRQFSNSRSEMNVSTLELGDSALYLCASSLAGLGSYNEQFFGPGTRLTVL.